The next 25 T cell receptor beta chains were all read from a single sample in a study of human T cells and chemical hapten exposure. TCRdb processed the RACE reads anew with MiXCR; each CDR3 protein has one entry. The repertoire includes tens of thousands of distinct CDR3 sequences, approximately 5% of them detected once, and roughly 13% sits in the top ten. Sample time point: healthy volunteer bleed at 6 weeks. From whole blood left unfractionated, total RNA was extracted. Sequences were obtained from whole blood. Source of these receptors: a human donor in good health. Some clones in this sample may be carry-over from other donors' samples.

The chain links TRBV28 to TRBJ1-1; no definite D call. This CDR3 contains 11 residues. V shed 6 bases and J shed 8 bases, with 10 bases lying between them. CDR1 MDHEN and CDR2 SYDVKM come from the germline V gene. The DNA of the CDR3 is TGTGCCAGCAGCACCTTCAGGGAAGCTTTCTTT. It yields the protein CASSTFREAFF.

This clonotype was detected ten times or more. The J gene is TRBJ2-1, the V gene TRBV6-5; 7 bases agree with TRBD2. CDR1 is MNHEY and CDR2 is SVGAGI in the germline V gene. With 5 bases clipped from V and 3 bases from J, the junction kept 7 bases outside the gene matches. The CDR3 sequence is 15 residues long. The DNA of the CDR3 is TGTGCCAGCAGTACGACGGGAGGCAGCTACAATGAGCAGTTCTTC. This sequence encodes CASSTTGGSYNEQFF.

The chain employs TRBV28 and TRBJ2-7, with D maybe TRBD1 (6 bases). This CDR3 region has 15 residues. The germline V gene encodes CDR1 MDHEN and CDR2 SYDVKM. Between the trimmed V and J ends, which lost 6 bases and 2 bases, there was a span of 17 bases. The DNA of the CDR3 is TGTGCCAGCAGCCAAACCGGGACATTGGCCTACGAGCAGTACTTC. Translation gives CASSQTGTLAYEQYF.

The chain couples TRBV12-3 or TRBV12-4 to TRBJ1-1; D unresolved. The germline V and J ends were trimmed by 9 bases and 9 bases, with 14 bases remaining between them. The CDR3 totals 11 residues. The CDR3 loop is CASSPTLKAFF. The CDR3 DNA reads TGTGCCAGTTCCCCGACCTTGAAAGCTTTCTTT.

This clonotype was observed many times. The chain is built from TRBV20-1 and TRBJ1-1; no clear D. The CDR3 loop spans 12 amino acids. Germline V gives CDR1 DFQATT, CDR2 SNEGSKA (reference sequence). V was pared by 1 base and J by 3 bases, with 6 bases between. CDR3 sequence: CSARGPDTEAFF. DNA of the CDR3: TGCAGTGCTAGAGGGCCAGACACTGAAGCTTTCTTT.

This chain joins TRBV5-1 and TRBJ1-4; TRBD1 aligns across 7 bases. Germline values: CDR1 SGHRS, CDR2 YFSETQ. The V gene end was trimmed by 1 base and the J gene end by 5 bases; junction bases not matched to a gene: 5. This CDR3 has 15 amino acids. The CDR3 reads CASSLMGQRNEKLFF. The CDR3 nucleotides are TGCGCCAGCAGCTTGATGGGACAGCGGAATGAAAAACTGTTTTTT.

This clonotype was detected ten times or more. In nucleotides, the CDR3 is TGTGCCAGCAGGACAGGGAGAGCTGGAAACACCATATATTTT. This sequence encodes CASRTGRAGNTIYF. The J gene is TRBJ1-3, the V gene TRBV28, with 7 bases lining up with TRBD1. CDR3 length equals 14 residues. In germline, CDR1 is MDHEN, CDR2 SYDVKM. V trimming: 6 bases; J trimming: 2 bases; junction bases outside the gene matches: 4.

In its sample, this clonotype was seen a few times. The chain carries TRBV2 and TRBJ1-2, with TRBD1 identical over 7 bases. The CDR3 has 13 residues. After removal of 5 bases from V and 6 bases from J, the junction contained 6 bases not matched to a gene. Germline V gene lookup returns CDR1 SNHLY and CDR2 FYNNEI. The CDR3 is CASSYDRADGYTF. The CDR3 DNA follows: TGTGCCAGCAGTTACGACAGGGCAGATGGCTACACCTTC.

This clonotype came up a few times. The gene calls are TRBV7-2 and TRBJ2-5, with 13 bases lining up with TRBD2. In germline, CDR1 is SGHTA, CDR2 FQGNSA. V shed 4 bases, J shed 9 bases, and the junction held 8 bases outside the gene matches. CDR3 length: 15 amino acids. The CDR3 sequence: CASSSRTSGSGSQYF. The CDR3 nucleotides read TGTGCCAGCAGCTCTCGGACTAGCGGGAGTGGGTCCCAGTACTTC.

This clonotype was seen at least ten times. This rearrangement joins TRBV25-1 to TRBJ2-1, with a tentative D call TRBD1 (5 bases). CDR3 length: 16 amino acids. The germline V gene has CDR1 MGHDK and CDR2 SYGVNS. V lost 1 base to trimming and J lost 6 bases, with 16 bases between them. CDR3 protein: CASSEFLGRASNEQFF. Here the CDR3 DNA reads TGTGCCAGCAGTGAATTTTTGGGCAGGGCGTCCAATGAGCAGTTCTTC.

This clonotype was recorded many times. This chain joins TRBV15 and TRBJ1-4, with 8 nucleotides matching TRBD1. Per the germline V gene, CDR1 is LNHNV and CDR2 is YYDKDF (reference sequence). CDR3 length equals 16 residues. V shed 5 bases, J shed 6 bases, and the junction held 11 bases outside the gene matches. The CDR3 DNA follows: TGTGCCACCAGCGGCGACACAGGGGGGGGGCATGAAAAACTGTTTTTT. It codes for CATSGDTGGGHEKLFF. Filled out from reference TRBV15 and TRBJ1-4, the complete variable domain reads DAMVIQNPRYQVTQFGKPVTLSCSQTLNHNVMYWYQQKSSQAPKLLFHYYDKDFNNEADTPDNFQSRRPNTSFCFLDIRSPGLGDTAMYLCATSGDTGGGHEKLFFGSGTQLSVL.

Many counts were recorded for this clonotype. The chain couples TRBV29-1 to TRBJ2-3, with D possibly matching TRBD2 (6 bases). The length of the CDR3 is 14 residues. Looked up from germline, CDR1 is SQVTM and CDR2 is ANQGSEA. V was clipped by 0 bases and J by 5 bases, with 12 bases between them. This chain's CDR3 is CSVEDRRVGDTQYF. The CDR3 DNA follows: TGCAGCGTTGAAGATCGGAGGGTTGGAGATACGCAGTATTTT.

In its sample, this clonotype was seen many times. V and J are TRBV20-1 and TRBJ2-1, with TRBD2 identical over 9 bases. Germline CDR1 and CDR2: DFQATT and SNEGSKA (reference sequence). The CDR3 length is 15 residues. V lost 3 bases to trimming and J lost 5 bases; unmatched junction nucleotides: 8. The CDR3 region has the DNA TGCAGTGCTAGTAAAGGCGGGAGGGCCGACAATGAGCAGTTCTTC. Its protein is CSASKGGRADNEQFF.

The sample holds many counts of this clonotype. The chain links TRBV7-2 to TRBJ2-1; D remains ambiguous. This CDR3 comprises 12 residues. The V gene's germline CDR1 is SGHTA and CDR2 FQGNSA. Trimming left V 6 bases short and J 7 bases short, with 10 bases between. CDR3 residues: CASSLDRNEQFF. CDR3 DNA sequence: TGTGCCAGCAGTTTGGACCGTAATGAGCAGTTCTTC.

The chain is built from TRBV5-4 and TRBJ2-1, with D hard to call. The V end was cut by 0 bases, the J end by 6 bases, with 7 bases between. Germline CDR1 reads SGHNT; CDR2 reads YYREEE (reference sequence). The CDR3 loop spans 13 amino acids. CDR3 in amino acids: CASSLVNRNEQFF. Here the CDR3 DNA reads TGTGCCAGCAGCTTGGTAAACCGCAATGAGCAGTTCTTC.

Comment on this clonotype: A read error may be the cause here, since a much bigger clone is one base away. The CDR3 loop reads CASNQEVGFGGDTQYF. The CDR3 nucleotides are TGCGCCAGCAACCAAGAAGTCGGGTTCGGGGGTGATACGCAGTATTTT. The chain uses TRBV4-1 and TRBJ2-3; possible D gene TRBD2, 6 bases. The CDR3 covers 16 residues. Germline assignment: CDR1 MGHRA and CDR2 YSYEKL.

The sample holds many counts of this clonotype. The chain employs TRBV30 and TRBJ2-7; 7 nucleotides match TRBD1. V was clipped by 2 bases and J by 3 bases; unmatched bases: 4. The CDR3 loop spans 13 amino acids. Germline CDR1 reads GTSNPN; CDR2 reads SVGIG (reference sequence). CDR3 nucleotides: TGTGCCTGGAGTCCCGGACAGGTCTACGAGCAGTACTTC. Translation gives CAWSPGQVYEQYF.

This clonotype was counted at least ten times. This chain connects TRBV6-5 to TRBJ2-5, with 7 positions matching TRBD2. Losses at the gene ends were 11 bases for V and 3 bases for J; bases not matched to a gene: 9. The CDR3 has 13 residues. The V gene's germline CDR1 is MNHEY and CDR2 SVGAGI. CDR3 protein: CAGRDYRKETQYF. Here the CDR3 DNA reads TGTGCCGGTCGGGACTACCGGAAAGAGACCCAGTACTTC.

This clonotype was detected ten times or more. The chain carries TRBV20-1 and TRBJ2-1; 9 nucleotides agree with TRBD2. V gave up 6 bases and J gave up 8 bases; unmatched junction bases: 14. CDR3 size: 15 residues. Per the germline V gene, CDR1 is DFQATT and CDR2 is SNEGSKA (reference sequence). CDR3 in amino acids: CSAPTGLALSDEQFF. The CDR3 DNA reads TGCAGTGCCCCTACAGGACTAGCGCTCTCTGATGAGCAGTTCTTC.

Ten or more counts support this clonotype. The chain carries TRBV4-3 and TRBJ2-7; 9 nucleotides match TRBD1. The J segment lost 5 bases and the V segment lost 4 bases, leaving 6 bases of the junction unmatched. The CDR3 sequence is 14 residues long. CDR1 and CDR2 (germline): LGHNA, YSLEER. For the CDR3, the DNA is TGCGCCAGCAGCCTACAACAGGGGGCCCACGAGCAGTACTTC. Encoded protein: CASSLQQGAHEQYF.

The CDR3 here is CASSLDRGQYNEQFF. CDR3 sequence (DNA): TGTGCCAGCAGCTTAGACAGGGGGCAATACAATGAGCAGTTCTTC. The chain joins TRBV7-2 to TRBJ2-1; 9 bases line up with TRBD1. The CDR3 is 15 residues long. Germline trimming cut 1 base from V and 4 bases from J; bases unmatched to any gene: 2. Germline V gives CDR1 SGHTA, CDR2 FQGNSA.

This clonotype was recorded at least ten times. V is TRBV4-3 and J is TRBJ1-5, with D perhaps TRBD1 (6 bases). V dropped 0 bases and J dropped 6 bases, with 9 bases sitting between them. Germline V CDR1 and CDR2: LGHNA, YSLEER. The CDR3 spans 14 residues. CDR3 bases: TGCGCCAGCAGCCAAGAGGCAGGGGTTCAGCCCCAGCATTTT. It translates to CASSQEAGVQPQHF.

This clonotype has just a few counts. This chain connects TRBV10-3 to TRBJ1-1; no clear D gene. CDR1 and CDR2 from the germline V gene are ENHRY and SYGVKD. This CDR3 has 16 amino acids. The germline V and J ends were trimmed by 4 bases and 0 bases, with 15 bases remaining between them. In DNA form, the CDR3 reads TGTGCCATCAGTGGTGGTGCGGTGGATGTGAACACTGAAGCTTTCTTT. It specifies CAISGGAVDVNTEAFF.

This clonotype showed up just a few times. The gene calls are TRBV6-5 and TRBJ2-2, with D possibly matching TRBD1 (6 bases). This CDR3 has 15 amino acids. V lost 0 bases and J 7 bases, leaving 12 bases between the germline ends. CDR1 is MNHEY, CDR2 SVGAGI, per germline. CDR3 DNA: TGTGCCAGCAGTTACTCGATAGGGGGTGGCGGGGAGCTGTTTTTT. Protein sequence: CASSYSIGGGGELFF.

This clonotype appeared many times. V is TRBV2 and J is TRBJ1-1, with a weak D call TRBD1 (5 bases). Trimming removed 8 bases from V and 1 base from J, with 11 bases in between. CDR1 and CDR2 from the germline V gene are SNHLY and FYNNEI. This CDR3 has 13 residues. The DNA for the CDR3 is TGTGCCAGCGTGGGACCTCCGAACACTGAAGCTTTCTTT. Protein product: CASVGPPNTEAFF.